The source of this TCR beta chain is a study of cytomegalovirus exposure and HLA in healthy donors. Study-wide results and limits: Usually a TCR sequence was rare, but some public TCRs were found in many donors. 15,000 to 20,000 TCR beta sequences were associated with HLA alleles at 0.05 false discovery rate in a later analysis.

With 60 Vbeta and 13 Jbeta primers, the PCR was carried out. Measured with immunoSEQ multiplex PCR; TCRdb has only the in-frame clones, and not every one. The sample has about 150,000 clones, 80% seen once. Healthy bone marrow donors made up the cohort. Of note for this clone: Antigen: not known.

The clonotype comes from a man aged 25-40 years in good health and CMV-seropositive. The sample consisted of PBMCs.

CDR3 loop: CASSQGTGREQYF. CDR3 nucleotides: TGTGCCAGCAGCCAAGGGACAGGGCGCGAGCAGTACTTC. The gene calls are TRBV4-2 and TRBJ2-5; 8 bases align to TRBD1. TRBJ2-7 matches the DNA end more closely, so the J call is doubtful. The CDR3 extends over 13 amino acids. The germline V gene encodes CDR1 LGHNA and CDR2 YNFKEQ.